A selection of T cell receptor beta chains follows, all from one sample in a study of blood T cell repertoires in COVID-19. Generated by immunoSEQ multiplex PCR, the TCRdb table keeps only in-frame clones and is missing some. The sample contains roughly 170,000 clones, about 87% of which appear only once. Sequencing was performed on peripheral blood. All receptors come from a woman aged 18-29 years who had recovered from COVID-19. Both conserved end residues are part of each CDR3. A D gene is named only where the DNA matches it firmly. The size of a clone is reported for some rows only, either as once, few or many, or as a class for expanded clones.

clone_size j_call v_call d_call cdr3_nt cdr3_aa
NA TRBJ1-5 TRBV2 NA TGTGCCAGCAACTTCGACAGGCTGAACAATCAGCCCCAGCATTTT CASNFDRLNNQPQHF
NA TRBJ1-4 TRBV4-2 NA TGTGCCAGCAGCCAAGATGACAGAGCTAATGAAAAACTGTTTTTT CASSQDDRANEKLFF
NA TRBJ1-6 TRBV18 NA TGTGCCAGCTCACCGGGCAGTAACTCACCCCTCCACTTT CASSPGSNSPLHF
once TRBJ2-3 TRBV5-1 NA TGCGCCAGCAGCTCGACGCGGGGAAGCACAGATACGCAGTATTTT CASSSTRGSTDTQYF
few TRBJ2-2 TRBV29-1 NA TGCAGCGTCCTCAGGGGAAATGGGGCCGGGGAGCTGTTTTTT CSVLRGNGAGELFF
NA TRBJ1-3 TRBV5-1 NA TGCGCCAGCAGCTTGACAGACCCCTCTGGAAACACCATATATTTT CASSLTDPSGNTIYF
NA TRBJ1-6 TRBV3-1/TRBV3-2 TRBD1 TGTGCCAGCAGCCCAGGGACAGGGGAAGGATCACCCCTCCACTTT CASSPGTGEGSPLHF
NA TRBJ2-7 TRBV29-1 NA TGCAGCGTTGAGCACAATGACTACGAGCAGTACTTC CSVEHNDYEQYF
NA TRBJ1-1 TRBV7-8 NA TGTGCCAGCAGCCGAAGCCACAGGGAAGCTTTCTTT CASSRSHREAFF
NA TRBJ2-1 TRBV5-1 TRBD2 TGCGCCAGCAGCCCACGGACTAGCGGGGGGGAGCAGTTCTTC CASSPRTSGGEQFF
NA TRBJ2-3 TRBV9 TRBD2 TGTGCCAGCAGCGTAGGAGGGGGGACTAGGATAGATACGCAGTATTTT CASSVGGGTRIDTQYF
NA TRBJ2-2 TRBV11-2 NA TGTGCCAGCAGCCCCTCGTGGGGGCGTACCACCGGGGAGCTGTTTTTT CASSPSWGRTTGELFF
NA TRBJ1-3 TRBV5-1 NA TGCGCCAGCAGCCTAACCCAGGGGAACACCATATATTTT CASSLTQGNTIYF
NA TRBJ2-7 TRBV2 NA TGTGCCAGCAGTGAAGCGACAGGGACTTGGTACTTC CASSEATGTWYF
once TRBJ2-7 TRBV18 NA TGTGCCAGCTCACCCTCCCTCTCCTACGAGCAGTACTTC CASSPSLSYEQYF
NA TRBJ2-5 TRBV6-2/TRBV6-3 NA TGTGCCAGCAGTTACTTGGGGCGGGATGAAGAGACCCAGTACTTC CASSYLGRDEETQYF
NA TRBJ2-3 TRBV6-5 TRBD2 TGTGCCAGCAGGGCTAGCGGGGGGGCCAGAGATACGCAGTATTTT CASRASGGARDTQYF
NA TRBJ2-7 TRBV6-2/TRBV6-3 TRBD1 TGTGCCAGCAGTTACCGGGACAGATCCGAGCAGTACTTC CASSYRDRSEQYF
NA TRBJ1-1 TRBV10-3 NA TGTGCCACCTCGCAGGGACAACTGAACACTGAAGCTTTCTTT CATSQGQLNTEAFF
once TRBJ2-1 TRBV27 NA TGTGCCAGCAGTTTATCCAGCTACAATGAGCAGTTCTTC CASSLSSYNEQFF